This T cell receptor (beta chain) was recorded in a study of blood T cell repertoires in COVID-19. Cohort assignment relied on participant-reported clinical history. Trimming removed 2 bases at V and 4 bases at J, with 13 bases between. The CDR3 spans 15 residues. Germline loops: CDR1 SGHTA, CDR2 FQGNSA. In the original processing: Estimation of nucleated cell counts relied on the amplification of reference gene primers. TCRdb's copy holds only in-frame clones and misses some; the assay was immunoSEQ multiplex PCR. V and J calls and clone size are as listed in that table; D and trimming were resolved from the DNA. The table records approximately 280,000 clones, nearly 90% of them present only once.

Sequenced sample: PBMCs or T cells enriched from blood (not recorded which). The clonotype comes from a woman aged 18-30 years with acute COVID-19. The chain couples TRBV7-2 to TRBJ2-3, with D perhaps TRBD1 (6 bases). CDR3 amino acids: CASSLYRVGADTQYF. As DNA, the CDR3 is TGTGCCAGCAGCTTATACAGGGTTGGGGCAGATACGCAGTATTTT.